Each of the 9 T cell receptor beta chains below was sequenced from the same sample in a study of blood T cell repertoires in COVID-19. Libraries were prepared by immunoSEQ multiplex PCR; TCRdb keeps only in-frame clonotypes and omits some of them. The table lists approximately 240,000 clones, 70% to 90% of them singletons. Source material: peripheral blood. The receptors shown here come from a woman aged 40-49 years who had recovered from COVID-19.

The V gene is TRBV28, the J gene TRBJ2-2; tentatively, D is TRBD2 (5 bases). Between the trimmed V and J ends, which lost 2 bases and 4 bases, there was a span of 20 bases. There are 18 residues in the CDR3. The germline V gene has CDR1 MDHEN and CDR2 SYDVKM. In nucleotides, the CDR3 is TGTGCCAGCAGTTTACCCCTCGGTCGGACTCGGTTCACCGGGGAGCTGTTTTTT. As protein: CASSLPLGRTRFTGELFF.

The chain recombines TRBV19 with TRBJ2-4, with TRBD1 as a possible D gene (6 bases). This CDR3 is built from 15 residues. The germline V gene encodes CDR1 LNHDA and CDR2 SQIVND (reference sequence). V lost 8 bases to trimming and J lost 0 bases, with 14 bases between them. This CDR3 is CASEDRNLAKNIQYF. In nucleotides, the CDR3 is TGTGCCAGTGAGGACAGAAATTTAGCCAAAAACATTCAGTACTTC. The full variable domain, with the rest looked up from reference TRBV19 and TRBJ2-4, is DGGITQSPKYLFRKEGQNVTLSCEQNLNHDAMYWYRQDPGQGLRLIYYSQIVNDFQKGDIAEGYSVSREKKESFPLTVTSAQKNPTAFYLCASEDRNLAKNIQYFGAGTRLSVL.

The V call is TRBV7-2, the J call TRBJ2-7, with D maybe TRBD2 (6 bases). V was pared by 5 bases and J by 6 bases, with 14 bases between. Germline CDR1 is SGHTA and CDR2 is FQGNSA. CDR3 length equals 13 residues. This CDR3 is CASSTVPGAEQYF. The CDR3 DNA reads TGTGCCAGCAGCACCGTACCGGGAGCCGAGCAGTACTTC.

The genes are TRBV19 and TRBJ2-7; 12 bases map to TRBD1. The CDR3 is 16 residues long. Per the germline V gene, CDR1 is LNHDA and CDR2 is SQIVND (reference sequence). With 5 bases clipped from V and 2 bases from J, the junction kept 7 bases outside the gene matches. CDR3 in DNA: TGTGCCAGTAGTCTCCCCGGGACAGGGGGCACCTACGAGCAGTACTTC. Its protein is CASSLPGTGGTYEQYF.

The V call is TRBV7-2, the J call TRBJ2-7, with TRBD1 identical over 7 bases. This CDR3 contains 15 residues. The V gene end was trimmed by 4 bases and the J gene end by 0 bases; junction bases not matched to a gene: 6. Germline V gene data show CDR1 as SGHTA and CDR2 as FQGNSA. The CDR3 reads CASSSTRGSSYEQYF. CDR3 nucleotide sequence: TGTGCCAGCAGCTCTACCAGGGGGAGCTCCTACGAGCAGTACTTC.

The chain recombines TRBV5-5 with TRBJ2-3; D possibly corresponds to TRBD1 (5 bases). The length of the CDR3 is 15 residues. Trimming stripped 0 bases from V and 0 bases from J, with 8 bases between. CDR1 and CDR2 from the germline V gene are SGHKS and YYEKEE (reference sequence). In DNA, the CDR3 is TGTGCCAGCAGCTTGGTGGCAGGGAGCACAGATACGCAGTATTTT. It codes for CASSLVAGSTDTQYF.

This clone was recorded only once. This chain links TRBV7-3 with TRBJ1-2; unclear D gene. Germline CDR1 is SGHTA and CDR2 is FQGTGA. The V and J ends lost 1 base and 6 bases respectively, with 9 bases between them. The CDR3 contains 13 residues. CDR3 nucleotides: TGTGCCAGCAGCTTAAGCGGGAGGGATGGCTACACCTTC. Protein: CASSLSGRDGYTF. Looking up the rest from reference TRBV7-3 and TRBJ1-2 gives the full variable domain: GAGVSQTPSNKVTEKGKYVELRCDPISGHTALYWYRQSLGQGPEFLIYFQGTGAADDSGLPNDRFFAVRPEGSVSTLKIQRTERGDSAVYLCASSLSGRDGYTFGSGTRLTVV.

The chain recombines TRBV9 with TRBJ2-1, with 10 bases matching TRBD1. V dropped 3 bases and J dropped 5; count of bases not matched to a gene: 5. CDR1 is SGDLS, CDR2 YYNGEE, per germline. The CDR3 is made up of 15 amino acids. The DNA of the CDR3 is TGTGCCAGCAGCGCCCGGGACAGGGGTAACAATGAGCAGTTCTTC. Translation gives CASSARDRGNNEQFF.

The gene calls are TRBV14 and TRBJ2-3, with a tentative D call TRBD1 (5 bases). The CDR3 totals 13 residues. The V end was cut by 2 bases, the J end by 5 bases, with 8 bases between. In germline, CDR1 is SGHDN, CDR2 FVKESK. CDR3: CASSQLGVDTQYF. CDR3 bases: TGTGCCAGCAGCCAACTAGGGGTAGATACGCAGTATTTT. The full variable domain, its missing parts supplied by reference TRBV14 and TRBJ2-3, is EAGVTQFPSHSVIEKGQTVTLRCDPISGHDNLYWYRRVMGKEIKFLLHFVKESKQDESGMPNNRFLAERTGGTYSTLKVQPAELEDSGVYFCASSQLGVDTQYFGPGTRLTVL.